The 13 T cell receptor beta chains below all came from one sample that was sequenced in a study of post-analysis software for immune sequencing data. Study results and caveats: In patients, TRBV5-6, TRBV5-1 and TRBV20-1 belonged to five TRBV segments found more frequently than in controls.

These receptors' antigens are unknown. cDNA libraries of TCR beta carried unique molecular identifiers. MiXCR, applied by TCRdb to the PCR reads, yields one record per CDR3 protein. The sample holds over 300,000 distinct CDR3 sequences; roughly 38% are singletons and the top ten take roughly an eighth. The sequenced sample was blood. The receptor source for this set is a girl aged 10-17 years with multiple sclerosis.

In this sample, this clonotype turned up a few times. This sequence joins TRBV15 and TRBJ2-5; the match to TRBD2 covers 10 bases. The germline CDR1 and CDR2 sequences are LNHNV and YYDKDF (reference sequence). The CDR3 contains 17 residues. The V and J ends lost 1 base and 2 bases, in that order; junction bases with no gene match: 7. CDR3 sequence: CATSRGTSGRGQETQYF. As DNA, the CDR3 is TGTGCCACCAGCAGAGGGACTAGCGGAAGAGGGCAAGAGACCCAGTACTTC.

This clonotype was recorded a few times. DNA of the CDR3: TGTGCCAGCAGTTCGTCCAATGCAGGGAACTATGGCTACACCTTC. It codes for CASSSSNAGNYGYTF. The J gene is TRBJ1-2, the V gene TRBV27; D possibly corresponds to TRBD1 (5 bases). Germline V gives CDR1 MNHEY, CDR2 SMNVEV (reference sequence). V was pared by 4 bases and J by 2 bases, with 14 bases between. The CDR3 sequence is 15 residues long.

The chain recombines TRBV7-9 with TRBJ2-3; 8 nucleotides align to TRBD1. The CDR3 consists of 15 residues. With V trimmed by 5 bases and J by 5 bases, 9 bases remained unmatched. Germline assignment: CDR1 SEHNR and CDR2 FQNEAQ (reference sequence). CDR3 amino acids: CASSRGQGIRDTQYF. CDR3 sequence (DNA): TGTGCCAGCAGCCGAGGACAGGGAATCAGAGATACGCAGTATTTT.

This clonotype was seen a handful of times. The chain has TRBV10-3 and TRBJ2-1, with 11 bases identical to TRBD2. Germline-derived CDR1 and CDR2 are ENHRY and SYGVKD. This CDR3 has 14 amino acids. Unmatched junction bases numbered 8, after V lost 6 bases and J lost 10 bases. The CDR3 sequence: CAISETSGDREQFF. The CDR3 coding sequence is TGTGCCATCAGCGAGACTAGCGGGGACAGGGAGCAGTTCTTC.

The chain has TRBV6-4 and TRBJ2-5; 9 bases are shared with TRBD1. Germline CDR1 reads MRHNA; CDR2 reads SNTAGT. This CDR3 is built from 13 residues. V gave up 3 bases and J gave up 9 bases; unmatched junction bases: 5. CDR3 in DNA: TGTGCCAGCAGTGAATCAAACAGGGGGCCCCAGTACTTC. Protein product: CASSESNRGPQYF.

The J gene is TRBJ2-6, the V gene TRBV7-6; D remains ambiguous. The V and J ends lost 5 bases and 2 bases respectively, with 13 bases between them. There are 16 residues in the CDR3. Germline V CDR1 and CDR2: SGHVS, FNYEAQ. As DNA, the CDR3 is TGTGCCAGCAGCCCCCCCTGGGGTGCTGGGGCCAACGTCCTGACTTTC. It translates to CASSPPWGAGANVLTF. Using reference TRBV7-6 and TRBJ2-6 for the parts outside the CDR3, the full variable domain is GAGVSQSPRYKVTKRGQDVALRCDPISGHVSLYWYRQALGQGPEFLTYFNYEAQQDKSGLPNDRFSAERPEGSISTLTIQRTEQRDSAMYRCASSPPWGAGANVLTFGAGSRLTVL.

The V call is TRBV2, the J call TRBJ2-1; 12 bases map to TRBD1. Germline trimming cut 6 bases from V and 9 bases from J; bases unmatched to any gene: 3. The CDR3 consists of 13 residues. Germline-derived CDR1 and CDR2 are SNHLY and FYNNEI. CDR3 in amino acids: CASRGQGAGEQFF. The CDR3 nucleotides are TGTGCCAGCAGGGGACAGGGGGCAGGTGAGCAGTTCTTC.

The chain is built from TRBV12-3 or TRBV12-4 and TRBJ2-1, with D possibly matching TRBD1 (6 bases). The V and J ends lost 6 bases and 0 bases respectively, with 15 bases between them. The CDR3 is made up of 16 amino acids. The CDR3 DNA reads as TGTGCCAGCAGGCTTCAGGGGTCGAGCTCCTACAATGAGCAGTTCTTC. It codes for CASRLQGSSSYNEQFF.

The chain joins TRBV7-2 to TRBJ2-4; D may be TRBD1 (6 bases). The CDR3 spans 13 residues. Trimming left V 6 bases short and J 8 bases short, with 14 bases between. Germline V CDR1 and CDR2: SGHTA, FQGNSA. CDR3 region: CASRLRTDDIQYF. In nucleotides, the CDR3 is TGTGCCAGCAGACTCAGGACAGACGACATTCAGTACTTC.

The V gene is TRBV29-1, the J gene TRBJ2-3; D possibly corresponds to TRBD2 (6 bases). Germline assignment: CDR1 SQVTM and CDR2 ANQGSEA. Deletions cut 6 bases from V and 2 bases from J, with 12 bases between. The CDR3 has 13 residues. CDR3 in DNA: TGCAGCGTGACGCGGGGCTTCACAGATACGCAGTATTTT. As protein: CSVTRGFTDTQYF.

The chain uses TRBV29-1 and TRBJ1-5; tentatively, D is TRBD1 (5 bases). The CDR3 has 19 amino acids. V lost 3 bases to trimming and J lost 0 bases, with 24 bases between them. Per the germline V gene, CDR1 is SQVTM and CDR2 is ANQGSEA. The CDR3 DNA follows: TGCAGCGTTGAGCCGGGACCGACAATGTTGTGGGTTAGCAATCAGCCCCAGCATTTT. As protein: CSVEPGPTMLWVSNQPQHF. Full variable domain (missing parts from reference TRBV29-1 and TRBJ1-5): SAVISQKPSRDICQRGTSLTIQCQVDSQVTMMFWYRQQPGQSLTLIATANQGSEATYESGFVIDKFPISRPNLTFSTLTVSNMSPEDSSIYLCSVEPGPTMLWVSNQPQHFGDGTRLSIL.

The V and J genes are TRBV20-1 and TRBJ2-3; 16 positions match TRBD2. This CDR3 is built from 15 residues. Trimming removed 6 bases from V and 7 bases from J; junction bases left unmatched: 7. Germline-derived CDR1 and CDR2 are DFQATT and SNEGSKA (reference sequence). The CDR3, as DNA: TGCAGTGCCACTGGGACTAGCGGGGGGGCGAATACGCAGTATTTT. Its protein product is CSATGTSGGANTQYF.

CDR3 in amino acids: CASSSWLDRQSYNEQFF. The DNA for the CDR3 is TGTGCCAGCAGCTCATGGCTTGACAGACAGTCCTACAATGAGCAGTTCTTC. The rearrangement links TRBV11-2 to TRBJ2-1; D might be TRBD1 (5 bases). With 4 bases removed from V and 1 base from J, the gap between germline ends came to 17 bases. The CDR3 extends over 17 amino acids. Germline V gives CDR1 SGHAT, CDR2 FQNNGV. Looking up the rest from reference TRBV11-2 and TRBJ2-1 gives the full variable domain: EAGVAQSPRYKIIEKRQSVAFWCNPISGHATLYWYQQILGQGPKLLIQFQNNGVVDDSQLPKDRFSAERLKGVDSTLKIQPAKLEDSAVYLCASSSWLDRQSYNEQFFGPGTRLTVL.